The rows below give T cell receptor beta chains drawn from one sample of a study of T cells after yellow fever vaccination. TCRdb reprocessed the 5' RACE reads via MiXCR and lists one record per CDR3 protein. In the table there are a few hundred thousand distinct CDR3 sequences, around 6.8% of which are singletons. Sequenced material: PBMCs, taken roughly seven weeks after the first yellow fever vaccination. The receptors derive from a young man who received the YFV17D yellow fever vaccine. The CDR3 runs from the conserved cysteine through the conserved F or W. A D gene is named only where the DNA matches it firmly. Clone size is not always given. Where it is, it says once, few, many or a class for expanded clones.

abundance: NA
v_gene: TRBV28
j_gene: TRBJ1-5
d_gene: TRBD1
CDR3aa: CASTNGGQASLRGKPQHF
CDR3nt: TGTGCCAGCACCAACGGGGGACAGGCGAGCCTAAGAGGGAAGCCCCAGCATTTT

abundance: NA
v_gene: TRBV18
j_gene: TRBJ2-1
d_gene: NA
CDR3aa: CASSPQGGRDSEQFF
CDR3nt: TGTGCCAGCTCACCCCAGGGCGGCCGGGATAGTGAGCAGTTCTTC

abundance: NA
v_gene: TRBV19
j_gene: TRBJ1-1
d_gene: TRBD1
CDR3aa: CASSIYSQGDTEAFF
CDR3nt: TGTGCCAGTAGTATTTATTCCCAGGGGGACACTGAAGCTTTCTTT

abundance: NA
v_gene: TRBV6-5
j_gene: TRBJ2-5
d_gene: NA
CDR3aa: CASSYGRGTQETQYF
CDR3nt: TGTGCCAGCAGTTATGGCAGGGGTACACAAGAGACCCAGTACTTC

abundance: many
v_gene: TRBV10-3
j_gene: TRBJ2-7
d_gene: TRBD1
CDR3aa: CAISGGQLISYEQYF
CDR3nt: TGTGCCATCAGTGGGGGACAGTTAATCTCCTACGAGCAGTACTTC

abundance: NA
v_gene: TRBV6-5
j_gene: TRBJ2-4
d_gene: NA
CDR3aa: CASSLDNLVAKNIQYF
CDR3nt: TGTGCCAGCAGTTTGGACAACCTAGTAGCCAAAAACATTCAGTACTTC

abundance: NA
v_gene: TRBV18
j_gene: TRBJ1-2
d_gene: NA
CDR3aa: CASSPPRGAVPSGYTF
CDR3nt: TGTGCCAGCTCACCACCGAGAGGGGCGGTTCCATCTGGCTACACCTTC

abundance: many
v_gene: TRBV5-1
j_gene: TRBJ2-5
d_gene: NA
CDR3aa: CASSPGPTSGETQYF
CDR3nt: TGCGCCAGCAGCCCAGGACCAACCAGCGGGGAGACCCAGTACTTC

abundance: NA
v_gene: TRBV6-5
j_gene: TRBJ1-2
d_gene: TRBD1
CDR3aa: CASSYLRGLDGYTF
CDR3nt: TGTGCCAGCAGTTACCTGAGGGGGCTTGATGGCTACACCTTC

abundance: NA
v_gene: TRBV28
j_gene: TRBJ2-3
d_gene: TRBD1
CDR3aa: CASRNPTGKVTDTQYF
CDR3nt: TGTGCCAGCAGAAACCCGACAGGGAAAGTCACAGATACGCAGTATTTT

abundance: few
v_gene: TRBV11-2
j_gene: TRBJ1-2
d_gene: NA
CDR3aa: CASSLIGGWEGYTF
CDR3nt: TGTGCCAGCAGCTTAATCGGCGGATGGGAAGGCTACACCTTC

abundance: many
v_gene: TRBV6-5
j_gene: TRBJ2-2
d_gene: NA
CDR3aa: CASSLLWGAPNTGELFF
CDR3nt: TGTGCCAGCAGTCTGCTTTGGGGGGCCCCTAACACCGGGGAGCTGTTTTTT

abundance: few
v_gene: TRBV7-9
j_gene: TRBJ2-7
d_gene: NA
CDR3aa: CASQGNQYYEQYF
CDR3nt: TGTGCCAGCCAAGGGAACCAGTACTACGAGCAGTACTTC

abundance: few
v_gene: TRBV7-9
j_gene: TRBJ2-7
d_gene: NA
CDR3aa: CASSPAGWGHPIEQYF
CDR3nt: TGTGCCAGCAGCCCAGCGGGGTGGGGACACCCCATCGAGCAGTACTTC

abundance: few
v_gene: TRBV29-1
j_gene: TRBJ1-2
d_gene: NA
CDR3aa: CSVERGQYYGYTF
CDR3nt: TGCAGCGTTGAACGGGGCCAGTACTATGGCTACACCTTC

abundance: many
v_gene: TRBV5-1
j_gene: TRBJ2-7
d_gene: TRBD2
CDR3aa: CASSLKGSGGPAGEQYF
CDR3nt: TGCGCCAGCAGCCTTAAGGGTAGCGGGGGGCCCGCGGGGGAGCAGTACTTC

abundance: many
v_gene: TRBV5-1
j_gene: TRBJ2-5
d_gene: NA
CDR3aa: CASSLEGWGSEETQYF
CDR3nt: TGCGCCAGCAGCTTGGAGGGGTGGGGTTCTGAAGAGACCCAGTACTTC

abundance: few
v_gene: TRBV7-3
j_gene: TRBJ2-1
d_gene: TRBD2
CDR3aa: CASSLGLAAYNEQFF
CDR3nt: TGTGCCAGCAGCTTAGGGCTAGCGGCCTACAATGAGCAGTTCTTC

abundance: many
v_gene: TRBV25-1
j_gene: TRBJ1-2
d_gene: NA
CDR3aa: CASSKQGYYGYTF
CDR3nt: TGTGCCAGCAGTAAACAGGGATACTATGGCTACACCTTC

abundance: NA
v_gene: TRBV3-1
j_gene: TRBJ2-2
d_gene: NA
CDR3aa: CASSQVWGAAGELFF
CDR3nt: TGTGCCAGCAGCCAAGTGTGGGGGGCCGCCGGGGAGCTGTTTTTT

abundance: NA
v_gene: TRBV6-1
j_gene: TRBJ2-7
d_gene: NA
CDR3aa: CATTEGGAYELYF
CDR3nt: TGTGCCACCACGGAGGGGGGGGCCTACGAGCTGTACTTC

abundance: NA
v_gene: TRBV3-1
j_gene: TRBJ2-1
d_gene: NA
CDR3aa: CASSQSAGRPYNEQFF
CDR3nt: TGTGCCAGCAGCCAAAGTGCGGGGAGGCCCTACAATGAGCAGTTCTTC